This note documents a single T cell receptor beta chain sequence. The data stem from a study of T cell changes during pregnancy in multiple sclerosis. V lost 1 base to trimming and J lost 0 bases, with 13 bases between them. The CDR3 has 17 amino acids. Germline V gene data show CDR1 as MGHRA and CDR2 as YSYEKL. Data came from immunoSEQ multiplex PCR; TCRdb stores just in-frame clones and leaves some out. Among about 52,000 clones listed, 92% were seen once. The V gene is TRBV4-1, the J gene TRBJ1-3; maybe TRBD1 (5 bases). The source was CD4+ T cells from peripheral blood mononuclear cells, collected after pregnancy. This receptor was obtained from a female donor in good health, enrolled as a control in a pregnancy study. The CDR3 is CASSQGRQGPSGNTIYF. The CDR3 DNA reads TGCGCCAGCAGCCAAGGCAGGCAGGGCCCCTCTGGAAACACCATATATTTT.